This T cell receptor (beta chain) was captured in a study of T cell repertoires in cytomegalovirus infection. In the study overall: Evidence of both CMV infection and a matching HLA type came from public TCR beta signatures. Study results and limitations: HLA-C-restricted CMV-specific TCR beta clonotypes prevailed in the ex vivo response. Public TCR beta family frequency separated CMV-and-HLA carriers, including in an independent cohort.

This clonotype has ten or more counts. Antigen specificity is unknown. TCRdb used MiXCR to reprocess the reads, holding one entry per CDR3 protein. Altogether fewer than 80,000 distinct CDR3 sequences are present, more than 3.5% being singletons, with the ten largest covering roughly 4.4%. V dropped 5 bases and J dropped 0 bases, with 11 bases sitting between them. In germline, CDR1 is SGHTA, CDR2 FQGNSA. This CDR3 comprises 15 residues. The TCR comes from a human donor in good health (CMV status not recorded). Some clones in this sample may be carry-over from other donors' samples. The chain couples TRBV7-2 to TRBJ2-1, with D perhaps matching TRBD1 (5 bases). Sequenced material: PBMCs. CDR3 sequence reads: CASSLGASSYNEQFF. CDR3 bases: TGTGCCAGCAGCCTAGGGGCGTCCTCCTACAATGAGCAGTTCTTC.